This record covers a single T cell receptor (beta chain). Germline V gene lookup returns CDR1 DFQATT and CDR2 SNEGSKA (reference sequence). This CDR3 has 10 residues. V was cut by 8 bases and J by 10 bases, with 12 bases left in between. The authors extracted RNA and reverse transcribed it into cDNA as the sequencing template. The repertoire was sequenced with immunoSEQ multiplex PCR; TCRdb's copy has only in-frame clones and lacks some. The repertoire includes 100,000 to 150,000 clones, about 46% of them detected once, and 10% sits in the top ten. The data derive from a study of CD8+ T cells in alopecia areata.

V gene TRBV20-1 combines with J gene TRBJ2-1; D gene ambiguous. The sequencing input was NKG2D-low CD8+ T cells sorted from blood. The receptor was derived from a human donor with alopecia areata. The CDR3 loop is CSPSPREQFF. The CDR3 DNA reads as TGCAGTCCAAGCCCAAGAGAGCAGTTCTTC.